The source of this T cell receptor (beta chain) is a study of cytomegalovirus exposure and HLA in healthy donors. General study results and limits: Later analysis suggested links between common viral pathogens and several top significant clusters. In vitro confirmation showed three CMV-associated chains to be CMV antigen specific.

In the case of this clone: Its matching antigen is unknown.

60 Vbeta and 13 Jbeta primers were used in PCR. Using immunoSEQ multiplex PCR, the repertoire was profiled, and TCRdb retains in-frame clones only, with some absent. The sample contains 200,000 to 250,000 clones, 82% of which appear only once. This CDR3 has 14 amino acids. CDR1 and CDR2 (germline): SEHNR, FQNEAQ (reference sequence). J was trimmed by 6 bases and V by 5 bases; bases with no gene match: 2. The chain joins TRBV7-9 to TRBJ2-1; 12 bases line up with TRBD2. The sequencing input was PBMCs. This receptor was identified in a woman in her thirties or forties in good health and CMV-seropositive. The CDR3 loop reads CASSRTSGINEQFF. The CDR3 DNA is TGTGCCAGCAGCCGGACTAGCGGGATCAATGAGCAGTTCTTC.